This TCR beta chain was recovered during a study of identical twins. General study results and limits: Findings came from cross-sectional statistics, without long-term follow-up of donors. Invariant MAIT and iNKT cells are populations that could partly confound zero-insertion analyses. The models gave estimates that fell short of the out-of-frame TCR alpha sharing seen in monozygotic twins.

A universal primer binding site was introduced by template switching. The final cDNA contained unique molecular identifiers. TCRdb recomputed calls from the 5' RACE reads with MiXCR, one row per CDR3 protein. The sample comprises roughly 1,500,000 distinct CDR3 sequences, around 29% of which are singletons, and about 0.27% rests with the top ten. A few counts support this clonotype. Antigen unknown. Germline CDR1 DFQATT, CDR2 SNEGSKA (reference sequence). The CDR3 is 12 amino acids. V was trimmed by 6 bases and J by 6 bases, leaving 14 bases between them. The source of this sequence is a newborn girl in good health. The chain uses TRBV20-1 and TRBJ1-2; a possible D gene is TRBD1 (6 bases). The material sequenced was cord blood. The CDR3 is CSAGGANDGYTF. CDR3 DNA sequence: TGCAGTGCAGGGGGGGCGAATGATGGCTACACCTTC.